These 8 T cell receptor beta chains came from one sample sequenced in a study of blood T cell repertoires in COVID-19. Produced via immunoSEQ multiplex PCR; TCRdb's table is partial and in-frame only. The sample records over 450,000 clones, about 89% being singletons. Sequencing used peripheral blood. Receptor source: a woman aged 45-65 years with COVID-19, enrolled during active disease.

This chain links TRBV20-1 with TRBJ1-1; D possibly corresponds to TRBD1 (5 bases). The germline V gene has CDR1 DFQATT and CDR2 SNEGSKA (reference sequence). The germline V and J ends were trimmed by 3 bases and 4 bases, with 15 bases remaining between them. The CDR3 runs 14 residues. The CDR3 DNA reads TGCAGTGCTAGTTCCCCGTTGGGGGGCACTGAAGCTTTCTTT. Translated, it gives CSASSPLGGTEAFF.

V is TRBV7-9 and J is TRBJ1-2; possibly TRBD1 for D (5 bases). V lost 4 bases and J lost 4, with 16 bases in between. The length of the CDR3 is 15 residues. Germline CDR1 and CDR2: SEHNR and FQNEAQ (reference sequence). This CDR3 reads CASSSPQVRGYGYTF. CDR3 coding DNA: TGTGCCAGCAGCTCACCACAGGTTAGGGGCTATGGCTACACCTTC.

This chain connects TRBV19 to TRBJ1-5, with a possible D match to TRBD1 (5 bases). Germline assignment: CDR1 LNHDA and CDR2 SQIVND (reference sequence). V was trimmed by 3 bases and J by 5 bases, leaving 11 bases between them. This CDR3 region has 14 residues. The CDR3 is CASSMGGLDQPQHF. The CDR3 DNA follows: TGTGCCAGTAGTATGGGGGGGTTGGATCAGCCCCAGCATTTT. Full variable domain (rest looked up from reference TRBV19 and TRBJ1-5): DGGITQSPKYLFRKEGQNVTLSCEQNLNHDAMYWYRQDPGQGLRLIYYSQIVNDFQKGDIAEGYSVSREKKESFPLTVTSAQKNPTAFYLCASSMGGLDQPQHFGDGTRLSIL.

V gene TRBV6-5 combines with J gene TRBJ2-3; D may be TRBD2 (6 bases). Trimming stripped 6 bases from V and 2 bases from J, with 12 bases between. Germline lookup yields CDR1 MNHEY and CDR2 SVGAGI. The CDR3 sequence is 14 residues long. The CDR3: CASSTGLSTDTQYF. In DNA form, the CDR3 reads TGTGCCAGCAGCACGGGACTCTCCACAGATACGCAGTATTTT.

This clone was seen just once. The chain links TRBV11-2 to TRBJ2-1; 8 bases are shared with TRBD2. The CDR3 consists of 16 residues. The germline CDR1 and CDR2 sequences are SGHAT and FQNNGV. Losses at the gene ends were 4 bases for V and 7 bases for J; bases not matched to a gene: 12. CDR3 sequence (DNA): TGTGCCAGCAGCTCCGTGAGGGCGGGGGGCAAAAATGAGCAGTTCTTC. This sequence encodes CASSSVRAGGKNEQFF.

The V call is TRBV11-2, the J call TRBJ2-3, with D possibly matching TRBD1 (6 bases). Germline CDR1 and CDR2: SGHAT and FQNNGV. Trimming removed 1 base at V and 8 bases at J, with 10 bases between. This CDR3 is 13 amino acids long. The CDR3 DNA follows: TGTGCCAGCAGCTTAGGAGGCAGGGGTACGCAGTATTTT. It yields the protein CASSLGGRGTQYF.

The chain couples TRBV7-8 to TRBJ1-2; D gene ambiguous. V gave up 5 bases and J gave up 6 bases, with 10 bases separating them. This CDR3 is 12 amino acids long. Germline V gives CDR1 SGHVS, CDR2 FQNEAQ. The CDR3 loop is CASSPGGDGYTF. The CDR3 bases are TGTGCCAGCAGCCCGGGTGGAGATGGCTACACCTTC.

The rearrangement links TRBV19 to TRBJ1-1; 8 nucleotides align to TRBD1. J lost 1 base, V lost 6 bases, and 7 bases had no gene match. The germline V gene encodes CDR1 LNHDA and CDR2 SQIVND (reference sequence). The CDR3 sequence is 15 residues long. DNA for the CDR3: TGTGCCAGTAGGGACTTTGACAGGGGGAACACTGAAGCTTTCTTT. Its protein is CASRDFDRGNTEAFF.